This TCR beta chain was documented in a study of T cell repertoires in cytomegalovirus infection. Study context: Based on public TCR beta signatures, there were indications of CMV infection and of a matching HLA type.

From the reads, TCRdb called clonotypes with MiXCR, one entry per CDR3 protein. Of around 450,000 distinct CDR3 sequences listed, about a third were seen once; the top ten hold approximately 14%. Remarks on this clonotype: Antigen unknown.

The CDR3 runs 15 residues. The V gene lost 3 bases and the J gene lost 2 bases, with 15 bases spanning the gap. Looked up from germline, CDR1 is SGHRS and CDR2 is YFSETQ. Study results and caveats: Cumulated frequencies of public TCR beta families served to identify carriers of CMV plus the relevant HLA. The ex vivo response was dominated by HLA-C-restricted CMV-specific TCR beta clonotypes.

The V gene is TRBV5-1, the J gene TRBJ2-7; D may be TRBD1 or TRBD2 (5 bases each). What was sequenced was PBMCs. This TCR came from a human donor in good health (CMV status not recorded). Some clones in this sample may be carry-over from other donors' samples. The DNA for the CDR3 is TGCGCCAGCAGCTATCGAGGGACGGGTACCTACGAGCAGTACTTC. Its translation is CASSYRGTGTYEQYF.